This T cell receptor (beta chain) was sequenced in a study of T cells in Graves' hyperthyroidism and ophthalmopathy (dated by TCRdb to 2018 to 2020). About the full investigation: Peripheral blood samples were taken at initial diagnosis, before any treatment was given. A discovery cohort of approximately 97 patients, about 44 with Graves' ophthalmopathy and 57 with stable Graves' hyperthyroidism, was used to find distinguishing TCR V-J signatures. Whether ophthalmopathy could be predicted prospectively was tested in an independent validation cohort made up of roughly 19 hyperthyroidism patients plus 17 patients who later progressed to ophthalmopathy. The roughly 100 discovery patients were randomly divided into training and test sets at a 7:3 ratio. In over five Graves' hyperthyroidism patients, the study also compared T-cell repertoires from thyroid tissue with T-cell repertoires from blood. Once sampling was done, hyperthyroidism patients were given methimazole at a starting dose of 30 mg daily, whereas ophthalmopathy patients were given high-dose intravenous methylprednisolone. According to the paper, TCR Vbeta CDR3 sequencing was carried out on roughly 130 peripheral blood samples, which came from approximately 43 ophthalmopathy, approximately 72 hyperthyroidism and around 17 progressor patients.

The germline V gene supplies CDR1 SGHVS and CDR2 FNYEAQ. Relative to germline, V is 1 base shorter and J is 6 bases shorter, with 16 bases between their ends. The CDR3, from cysteine to phenylalanine, totals 15 residues. Only the CDR3 region is kept as DNA, spanning 45 bases read in frame from base 1. Points the paper makes about the study in general: Most expanded thyroid clonotypes (frequency above 0.001) were also detected in blood, a finding suggesting that blood repertoires may reflect thyroid immune responses. A 13 V-J signature model separated ophthalmopathy from stable hyperthyroidism, with over 85% sensitivity and roughly 82% specificity in cross-validation and 80%/75% in testing. Sample size was not statistically predetermined, and blinding of investigators to group allocation was not performed. In validation, the model predicted progression to ophthalmopathy with roughly 70% sensitivity and approximately 72% specificity, a median of approximately 6.7 months before onset.

Moderately to severely active disease, a Clinical Activity Score of at least 3, a NOSPECS grade of at least 4, and a duration under 3 months were present in ophthalmopathy patients. The study excluded patients with uncontrolled infections, other autoimmune diseases, pregnancy or lactation. Diagnoses were established on the basis of clinical symptoms, serum thyroxine and TRAb, thyroid ultrasound, and orbital computed tomography. PBMCs were separated from over 9 ml of fresh peripheral blood using Ficoll-Paque density gradient centrifugation. Trizol reagent was used to extract total RNA, and RNA quality was then checked on an Agilent 2100 Bioanalyzer. This clonotype was counted a few times. The clone's antigen remains unknown. Base qualities are not provided; no much larger clone lies one nucleotide away. The TCR beta CDR3 regions were amplified from RNA transcripts. The TCR CDR3 was subjected to a first round of RT-PCR using the HTBI primer set and the Qiagen OneStep RT-PCR kit. A second multiplex PCR round built the libraries, followed by size selection and purification. Libraries were sequenced paired-end with 100 bp reads on an Illumina HiSeq2000. As for how the authors treated the data: Raw data were processed with SOAPnuke, discarding reads with adapters, uncalled bases, mean Phred below 15, or no exact constant-primer or identifier match. High-quality paired reads were merged with COPE v1.2.5, and unique nucleotide sequences were defined as clonotypes. MiTCR v1.1 was used to align the clonotypes against IMGT TRBV, TRBD and TRBJ reference segments. The analysis was restricted to V-J combinations with a frequency above 0.0001, which together covered just over 98% of the repertoires. A TCS score was defined as the ratio between F50 (clonal expansion) and ExV (chaos), using BLOSUM62-based TCRdist between CDR3 peptides within each V-J. Welch's t-statistics and random forest reduced just over 500 V-J features to 13, which were used in a naive Bayes classifier (R e1071). TCRdb passed the public sequencing reads through fastp at Q25 and MiXCR, retaining productive beta sequences. Entries that share a CDR3 protein sequence are merged under the most common genes and DNA. TCRdb, not the authors, supplied the V and J calls. This sample is represented by about 480,000 distinct CDR3 sequences; approximately 22% of them were singletons. Of the sample, around 54% is held by the ten largest clones.

The rearranged segments are TRBV7-6 and TRBJ2-7; a tentative D match to TRBD2 spans 6 bases. Sequences were obtained from blood. This TCR was sampled from an older woman with Graves' ophthalmopathy. The sequence in DNA is TGTGCCAGCAGCTTAGGGGGGAGGACGTCTCGCGAGCAGTACTTC. Its protein reads: CASSLGGRTSREQYF.